This T cell receptor (beta chain) was sequenced for a study of TIL therapy for anti-PD-1-resistant metastatic lung cancer. Overall study: Tumors had a median PD-L1 proportion score of 4.5% to 7%. Tumors carried a median about 1.6 non-synonymous mutations per megabase.

Note on this clone: Its antigen is unidentified.

Sequencing used immunoSEQ v3. The repertoire was sequenced with immunoSEQ multiplex PCR; TCRdb's copy has only in-frame clones and lacks some. The sample lists 40,000 to 55,000 clones, about 80% occurring once. Time point specified: pre-treatment sample, taken before nivolumab and TIL therapy. Patients were adults with stage 4 NSCLC. General study points: Infused TIL clonotypes partially replaced the baseline blood repertoire, then decayed over months.

The CDR3 is 15 amino acids. The V gene's germline CDR1 is SGHNT and CDR2 YYREEE (reference sequence). Trimming at V came to 4 bases and at J to 7 bases, leaving 7 bases not matched to a gene. The V call is TRBV5-4, the J call TRBJ2-1; 11 nucleotides match TRBD1. The source was blood, collected at baseline. The TCR comes from a woman aged 30 to 85 with non-small cell lung cancer. The CDR3 nucleotides are TGTGCCAGCAGCCACGGACAGGGGGCAATGAATGAGCAGTTCTTC. Its protein product is CASSHGQGAMNEQFF.